The clone carrying this T cell receptor beta chain was counted a few times. Its antigen is as yet unknown. This PCR relied on a set of 60 Vbeta primers and 13 Jbeta primers. This table comes from immunoSEQ multiplex PCR, and its TCRdb copy is limited to in-frame clones, with some not included. The sample includes some 130,000 clones, 70% to 80% seen only once; the top ten take just over 8.5%. The CDR3 loop spans 15 amino acids. V lost 2 bases and J lost 6; bases outside the gene matches: 4. Looked up from germline, CDR1 is MNHNS and CDR2 is SASEGT. The data were taken from a study of cytomegalovirus exposure and HLA in healthy donors. Study outcomes and limitations: About 87% or about 30% of the time was how often most TCR beta V segments were productive, according to an earlier analysis.

The J gene is TRBJ2-3, the V gene TRBV6-1; 11 positions agree with TRBD2. The origin of this receptor is a woman aged 50 to 60 in good health and CMV-seropositive. Sequencing was done on a sample of PBMCs. The CDR3 sequence: CASSELAGGSDTQYF. CDR3 sequence (DNA): TGTGCCAGCAGTGAACTAGCGGGGGGCTCGGATACGCAGTATTTT.